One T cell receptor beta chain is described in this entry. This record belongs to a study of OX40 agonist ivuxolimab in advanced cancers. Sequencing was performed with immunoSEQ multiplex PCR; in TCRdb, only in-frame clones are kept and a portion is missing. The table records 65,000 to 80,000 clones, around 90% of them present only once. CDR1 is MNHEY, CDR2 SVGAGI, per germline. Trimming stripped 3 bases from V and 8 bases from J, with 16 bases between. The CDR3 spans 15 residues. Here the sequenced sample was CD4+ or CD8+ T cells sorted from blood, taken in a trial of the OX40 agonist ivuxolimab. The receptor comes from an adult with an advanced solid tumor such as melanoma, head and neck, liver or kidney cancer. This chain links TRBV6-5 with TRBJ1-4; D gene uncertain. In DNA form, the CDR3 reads TGTGCCAGCAGTTATTCTATTCCGCCCGGAGAAAAACTGTTTTTT. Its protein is CASSYSIPPGEKLFF.